The source of this T cell receptor (beta chain) is a study of tumor and adjacent non-tumor tissue in lung cancer. About the research overall: Aged about 30 to 76 years, patients included under 13 men and 5 women with stage I to III disease.

Whole-study findings and limits: Tumor tissue had significantly higher TCR diversity than normal lung. Tumor TCR diversity, when higher, was linked to shorter survival.

This CDR3 comprises 15 residues. As to this clonotype: The antigen is not known. One end of the junction does not line up with germline, which may come from a read error.

A modified ARM-PCR protocol with three rounds of nested PCR amplified TCRbeta. TCRdb itself ran the multiplex PCR reads through MiXCR, one entry per CDR3 protein. The sample yields roughly 48,000 distinct CDR3 sequences, around 67% seen once. The template was RNA from unsorted bulk tissue. This non-tumor lung sample came from over 3 cm beyond the tumor edge. Input material: distant non-tumor lung tissue. The sequence was collected from a woman in her sixties or seventies with non-small cell lung cancer. The chain uses TRBV12-3 or TRBV12-4 and TRBJ1-5; possibly TRBD1 for D (5 bases). For the CDR3, the DNA is TGTGCCAGCAGCCGCGGGACGGTTATCAATCAGCCCCGGCATTTT. It is translated as CASSRGTVINQPRHF.